The clone carrying this T cell receptor (beta chain) was seen more than once but under ten times. These data belong to a study of early T cells in non-severe SARS-CoV-2 infection. Trimming at V came to 5 bases and at J to 7 bases, leaving 10 bases not matched to a gene. The germline V gene has CDR1 MNHEY and CDR2 SVGEGT. CDR3 length equals 15 residues. TCRdb re-called the 5' RACE reads through MiXCR, storing one row per CDR3 protein. The sample lists about 26,000 distinct CDR3 sequences, roughly 5.3% occurring once. The sample was whole blood. The genes are TRBV6-2 or TRBV6-3 and TRBJ2-2; TRBD1 matches 7 bases. This TCR came from an adult who was a healthcare worker with PCR-confirmed SARS-CoV-2 infection or an uninfected control (not recorded which). The DNA for the CDR3 is TGTGCCAGCAGTCCCCGAGGTCAGGGGGTCGGGGAGCTGTTTTTT. Residues: CASSPRGQGVGELFF.